This paragraph covers one T cell receptor beta chain sequence. Its target is not known. MiXCR, run by TCRdb on the 5' RACE reads, gives a single entry per CDR3 protein. The sample contains 140,000 to 150,000 distinct CDR3 sequences, 20% to 25% of which appear only once. The data stem from a study of T-cell memory formation after mild COVID-19. At the level of the study: Largely donor-specific sequence clusters came from a couple of donors. Regarding the study as a whole: Most CD4+ clones that shrank were in CM and EM, while CD8+ ones turned up in EMRA.

CDR1 is MNHEY and CDR2 is SVGEGT in the germline V gene. The CDR3 has 15 residues. V dropped 4 bases and J dropped 3 bases, with 16 bases sitting between them. This sequence was found in an adult woman who had mild COVID-19 (a few samples of this study predate the infection). Cell type and time point are not known. V gene TRBV6-2 or TRBV6-3 combines with J gene TRBJ2-7; D ambiguous. Sequenced: PBMCs or a T cell subset sorted from them (not recorded which). The CDR3 DNA follows: TGTGCCAGCAGTTCCCCCGGGCCCCCCGACTACGAGCAGTACTTC. Amino acids: CASSSPGPPDYEQYF.